This TCR beta chain was recovered during a study of CD8 T cells in ankylosing spondylitis. Study-wide results and caveats: Disease-linked clones were reportedly significantly enriched in matched ankylosing spondylitis synovial fluid. Fewer than ten highly homologous variants made up a TCR beta motif that seemed to typify ankylosing spondylitis blood. Past research had described some motif variants in reactive arthritis synovial fluid and blood.

As the method for making TCR beta libraries, quantitative 5'-RACE with molecular barcodes was used. Each CDR3 protein gets one entry after TCRdb re-called the 5' RACE reads with MiXCR. The sample includes approximately 220,000 distinct CDR3 sequences, 25% to 30% of them seen just once. This clonotype was found a few times. Antigen unknown. This receptor was taken from a male donor with ankylosing spondylitis or in good health (not recorded which). Sample: blood, either unsorted or a sorted T cell fraction (not recorded which).

This CDR3 is CASSQEGYGGGPGETQYF. DNA of the CDR3: TGCGCCAGCAGCCAAGAGGGGTACGGGGGAGGGCCGGGGGAGACCCAGTACTTC. This chain uses TRBV4-1 with TRBJ2-5, with 7 bases aligning to TRBD2. Losses at the gene ends were 0 bases for V and 5 bases for J; bases not matched to a gene: 15. The CDR3 totals 18 residues. The germline V gene has CDR1 MGHRA and CDR2 YSYEKL.